These 32 T cell receptor beta chains share one sample of origin, sequenced in a study of Ad26.COV2.S vaccination and SARS-CoV-2 variants. The table came from immunoSEQ multiplex PCR; TCRdb's copy has only in-frame clones and leaves some out. In the table there are roughly 380,000 clones, about nine tenths of which are singletons. Documented treatment: about 20 received Ad26.COV2.S at low or high dose, single or two shots; about 5 received placebo; per-sample allocation not given. Day 63 following the first vaccine or placebo injection was when the samples were taken. The input for sequencing was peripheral blood, taken in a trial of Ad26.COV2.S vaccine versus placebo. Receptors were obtained from a person aged 18 to 59 who received the Ad26.COV2.S COVID-19 vaccine or a placebo.

The CDR3 nucleotides are TGTGCCAGCAGCTTAGGCCGACAGGGGGCGAACTCCTACAATGAGCAGTTCTTC. This gives the protein CASSLGRQGANSYNEQFF. The chain joins TRBV11-2 to TRBJ2-1, with TRBD1 matching over 10 bases. Per the germline V gene, CDR1 is SGHAT and CDR2 is FQNNGV. V shed 1 base, J shed 0 bases, and the junction held 6 bases outside the gene matches. The CDR3 runs to 18 residues.

J is TRBJ1-5 and V is TRBV10-3; D uncertain. The germline V gene encodes CDR1 ENHRY and CDR2 SYGVKD. Trimming pared 11 bases from V and 2 bases from J, leaving 22 bases between. This CDR3 has 16 amino acids. The CDR3 sequence: CAAGTNSDRGNQPQHF. CDR3 coding DNA: TGTGCCGCAGGAACCAATTCGGACCGGGGCAATCAGCCCCAGCATTTT.

The CDR3 DNA reads as TGTGCCAGCAGCTTAAGATACTTAGGGGTGAACACTGAAGCTTTCTTT. It yields the protein CASSLRYLGVNTEAFF. The J gene is TRBJ1-1, the V gene TRBV11-2; D perhaps matches TRBD1 (5 bases). Trimming removed 2 bases from V and 0 bases from J, with 13 bases in between. The V gene's germline CDR1 is SGHAT and CDR2 FQNNGV. The CDR3 spans 16 residues.

The chain couples TRBV5-1 to TRBJ2-3; a weak D match, TRBD1 (5 bases). Germline-derived CDR1 and CDR2 are SGHRS and YFSETQ. V shed 9 bases and J shed 2 bases, with 16 bases lying between them. This CDR3 comprises 14 residues. DNA for the CDR3: TGCGCCACCCAGGGTGCCTCACTCACAGATACGCAGTATTTT. Translation gives CATQGASLTDTQYF. Full variable domain (outside the CDR3, taken from reference TRBV5-1 and TRBJ2-3): KAGVTQTPRYLIKTRGQQVTLSCSPISGHRSVSWYQQTPGQGLQFLFEYFSETQRNKGNFPGRFSGRQFSNSRSEMNVSTLELGDSALYLCATQGASLTDTQYFGPGTRLTVL.

V gene TRBV11-3 combines with J gene TRBJ2-2; unclear D gene. V was trimmed by 5 bases and J by 8 bases, leaving 9 bases between them. The length of the CDR3 is 12 residues. CDR1 is SGHNT, CDR2 YENEEA, per germline. The CDR3 DNA reads TGTGCCAGCAGCCTCAATGCAGGGGAGCTGTTTTTT. Protein product: CASSLNAGELFF.

V and J are TRBV5-8 and TRBJ1-2; no reliable D call. The CDR3 totals 14 residues. The germline V gene has CDR1 SGHTS and CDR2 YDEGEE. Trimming took off 2 bases at V and 2 bases at J, with 10 bases between the two ends. DNA of the CDR3: TGTGCCAGCAGCTTAGATGGTTGGAACTATGGCTACACCTTC. Encoded protein: CASSLDGWNYGYTF.

The chain joins TRBV30 to TRBJ2-4, with a tentative D call TRBD1 (6 bases). The CDR3 length is 15 residues. The V gene's germline CDR1 is GTSNPN and CDR2 SVGIG (reference sequence). The V end was cut by 2 bases, the J end by 3 bases, with 14 bases between. The CDR3 sequence: CAWSFTRQVKNIQYF. In DNA, the CDR3 is TGTGCCTGGAGTTTCACGAGACAGGTCAAAAACATTCAGTACTTC.

This clone was seen a single time. The rearrangement uses TRBV3-1 (or the pseudogene TRBV3-2) and TRBJ1-1; no clear D gene. Between the trimmed V and J ends, which lost 7 bases and 1 base, there was a span of 13 bases. The CDR3 is made up of 14 amino acids. Germline loops: CDR1 LGHDT, CDR2 YNNKEL (reference sequence). The CDR3 DNA is TGTGCCAGCACGCACCAAAGGGCGAACACTGAAGCTTTCTTT. Residues: CASTHQRANTEAFF.

The gene calls are TRBV7-2 and TRBJ1-6, with 8 bases fitting TRBD1. This CDR3 has 15 amino acids. Germline V gene lookup returns CDR1 SGHTA and CDR2 FQGNSA. Germline trimming cut 1 base from V and 9 bases from J; bases unmatched to any gene: 5. Written as DNA, the CDR3 is TGTGCCAGCAGCTTAGGGGACAGGTTGAGTTCACCCCTCCACTTT. This gives the protein CASSLGDRLSSPLHF.

J is TRBJ1-3 and V is TRBV9; D unclear. Between the trimmed V and J ends, which lost 6 bases and 0 bases, there was a span of 16 bases. CDR1 SGDLS and CDR2 YYNGEE come from the germline V gene. CDR3 length: 16 amino acids. The CDR3 bases are TGTGCCAGCACCAAAACAGAGAGGGTCTCTGGAAACACCATATATTTT. It specifies CASTKTERVSGNTIYF.

The chain uses TRBV25-1 and TRBJ2-7; D may be TRBD1 (5 bases). CDR1 is MGHDK, CDR2 SYGVNS, per germline. Trimming pared 0 bases from V and 3 bases from J, leaving 12 bases between. The CDR3 extends over 15 amino acids. The CDR3 bases are TGTGCCAGCAGTGAATATTTCGGACAAGGCTACGAGCAGTACTTC. This encodes CASSEYFGQGYEQYF.

In the case of this clone: This may arise from a read error, as a much more abundant clone is one base away. The sample carries other DNA sequences with the same CDR3. The chain couples TRBV2 to TRBJ1-2, with D possibly being TRBD1 (6 bases). This CDR3 region has 12 residues. The V gene's germline CDR1 is SNHLY and CDR2 FYNNEI. V was shortened by 6 bases and J by 4 bases, with 9 bases between the two germline ends. The CDR3 protein is CASRGGPYGYTF. CDR3 in DNA: TGTGCCAGCAGGGGGGGCCCCTATGGCTACACCTTC.

This chain connects TRBV19 to TRBJ2-3, with 7 bases that match TRBD1. V lost 6 bases, J lost 9 bases, and 9 bases stayed unmatched. From germline, CDR1 is LNHDA and CDR2 SQIVND (reference sequence). The CDR3 has 13 residues. The CDR3 bases are TGTGCCAGTAGCCCCACAGGGGACGGGACGCAGTATTTT. It yields the protein CASSPTGDGTQYF.

The chain combines TRBV7-6 with TRBJ2-2; 8 bases are shared with TRBD2. Germline CDR1 is SGHVS and CDR2 is FNYEAQ. V was clipped by 5 bases and J by 6 bases; unmatched bases: 11. The CDR3 has 16 residues. CDR3 nucleotides: TGTGCCAGCAGCCCGAGCGGGGGTTTCCTGGCCGGGGAGCTGTTTTTT. Protein: CASSPSGGFLAGELFF. The full variable domain, its missing parts supplied by reference TRBV7-6 and TRBJ2-2, is GAGVSQSPRYKVTKRGQDVALRCDPISGHVSLYWYRQALGQGPEFLTYFNYEAQQDKSGLPNDRFSAERPEGSISTLTIQRTEQRDSAMYRCASSPSGGFLAGELFFGEGSRLTVL.

The V and J genes are TRBV3-1 (or the pseudogene TRBV3-2) and TRBJ2-2; no firm D call. The germline V gene has CDR1 LGHDT and CDR2 YNNKEL (reference sequence). Between the trimmed V and J ends, which lost 1 base and 7 bases, there was a span of 7 bases. The length of the CDR3 is 13 residues. CDR3 region: CASSQVGVGELFF. As DNA, the CDR3 is TGTGCCAGCAGCCAAGTGGGCGTCGGGGAGCTGTTTTTT.

The chain is built from TRBV7-2 and TRBJ1-2; D unresolved. V was clipped by 1 base and J by 4 bases, with 7 bases between them. CDR3 length equals 13 residues. Germline V gene data show CDR1 as SGHTA and CDR2 as FQGNSA. CDR3 in amino acids: CASSLGSGYGYTF. The CDR3 DNA sequence: TGTGCCAGCAGCTTAGGGAGCGGCTATGGCTACACCTTC.

The chain uses TRBV28 and TRBJ1-4; 9 bases map to TRBD1. The V segment lost 7 bases and the J segment 1 base; nucleotides outside the gene matches: 1. The CDR3 spans 14 residues. Germline assignment: CDR1 MDHEN and CDR2 SYDVKM. CDR3 nucleotide sequence: TGTGCCAGCACGACAGGGGGAACTAATGAAAAACTGTTTTTT. Protein product: CASTTGGTNEKLFF.

This chain connects TRBV10-3 to TRBJ1-1; D possibly corresponds to TRBD1 (6 bases). Germline V lookup: CDR1 ENHRY, CDR2 SYGVKD. V lost 3 bases and J 4 bases, leaving 15 bases between the germline ends. This CDR3 contains 15 residues. Here the CDR3 DNA reads TGTGCCATCAGTGATGACAGGAGGGGGACCACTGAAGCTTTCTTT. Residues: CAISDDRRGTTEAFF.

The chain combines TRBV11-1 with TRBJ1-4; the match to TRBD1 covers 8 bases. The CDR3 covers 16 residues. Germline V gene data show CDR1 as SGHAT and CDR2 as FQDESV (reference sequence). J lost 10 bases, V lost 0 bases, and 10 bases had no gene match. In DNA form, the CDR3 reads TGTGCCAGCAGCTTAGCTCCCGGGACAGGACATGGAAAACTGTTTTTT. As protein: CASSLAPGTGHGKLFF. Together with reference TRBV11-1 and TRBJ1-4, the CDR3 gives the full variable domain: EAEVAQSPRYKITEKSQAVAFWCDPISGHATLYWYRQILGQGPELLVQFQDESVVDDSQLPKDRFSAERLKGVDSTLKIQPAELGDSAMYLCASSLAPGTGHGKLFFGSGTQLSVL.

This clone was observed once. The chain has TRBV30 and TRBJ1-6, with D possibly TRBD1 on 6 matching bases. V shed 0 bases and J shed 3 bases, with 9 bases lying between them. Per the germline V gene, CDR1 is GTSNPN and CDR2 is SVGIG (reference sequence). The CDR3 is 15 amino acids. The CDR3 loop reads CAWSVTGIYNSPLHF. In DNA, the CDR3 is TGTGCCTGGAGTGTAACAGGGATCTATAATTCACCCCTCCACTTT.

The chain links TRBV19 to TRBJ2-1; D gene uncertain. CDR1 is LNHDA and CDR2 is SQIVND in the germline V gene (reference sequence). Trimming removed 1 base at V and 5 bases at J, with 6 bases between. The CDR3 length is 13 residues. The CDR3 loop reads CASSIATNNEQFF. In nucleotides, the CDR3 is TGTGCCAGTAGTATAGCCACGAACAATGAGCAGTTCTTC.

The DNA for the CDR3 is TGTGCCAGCAGCTCTTCTCTGCCGGGACAGGGCAATCAGCCCCAGCATTTT. Translation: CASSSSLPGQGNQPQHF. The chain combines TRBV7-2 with TRBJ1-5; the match to TRBD1 covers 8 bases. The CDR3 consists of 17 residues. Germline lookup yields CDR1 SGHTA and CDR2 FQGNSA. J gave up 2 bases and V 4 bases, and 10 bases lay outside the gene matches.

The gene calls are TRBV5-1 and TRBJ1-1; 10 positions match TRBD1. CDR1 is SGHRS, CDR2 YFSETQ, per germline. This CDR3 region has 20 residues. V trimming: 2 bases; J trimming: 1 base; junction bases outside the gene matches: 17. The CDR3 spells CASSFSPSGRGQGRNTEAFF. Written as DNA, the CDR3 is TGCGCCAGCAGCTTTTCCCCATCGGGCCGGGGACAGGGGAGGAACACTGAAGCTTTCTTT.

The chain employs TRBV2 and TRBJ2-3; D is undetermined. The V gene lost 4 bases and the J gene lost 2 bases, with 7 bases spanning the gap. From germline, CDR1 is SNHLY and CDR2 FYNNEI. This CDR3 comprises 13 residues. The CDR3 bases are TGTGCCAGCAGTGCACCGAACACAGATACGCAGTATTTT. Translation: CASSAPNTDTQYF.

The chain links TRBV18 to TRBJ1-1; a possible D gene is TRBD1 (5 bases). CDR1 KGHSH and CDR2 LQKENI come from the germline V gene. V was trimmed by 2 bases and J by 1 base, leaving 11 bases between them. This CDR3 is built from 15 residues. This CDR3 reads CASSPSSRENTEAFF. The CDR3, as DNA: TGTGCCAGCTCACCATCCAGCAGGGAGAACACTGAAGCTTTCTTT.

The chain is built from TRBV30 and TRBJ2-2; D might be TRBD1 (5 bases). This CDR3 is built from 14 residues. CDR1 is GTSNPN and CDR2 is SVGIG in the germline V gene (reference sequence). Trimming took 3 bases from V and 5 from J, leaving 13 bases between them. The CDR3 is CAWRERGRTGELFF. The CDR3 DNA is TGTGCCTGGAGAGAAAGGGGTAGAACCGGGGAGCTGTTTTTT. Full variable domain (outside the CDR3, taken from reference TRBV30 and TRBJ2-2): SQTIHQWPATLVQPVGSPLSLECTVEGTSNPNLYWYRQAAGRGLQLLFYSVGIGQISSEVPQNLSASRPQDRQFILSSKKLLLSDSGFYLCAWRERGRTGELFFGEGSRLTVL.

This chain links TRBV5-1 with TRBJ2-2; the match to TRBD2 covers 11 bases. Trimming removed 3 bases from V and 2 bases from J; junction bases left unmatched: 6. The CDR3 covers 17 residues. Germline V gene sequence: CDR1 SGHRS, CDR2 YFSETQ. CDR3: CASSSPLAGDNTGELFF. The CDR3, as DNA: TGCGCCAGCAGCTCGCCACTAGCGGGGGACAACACCGGGGAGCTGTTTTTT.

The chain couples TRBV4-1 to TRBJ2-7, with D possibly being TRBD1 or TRBD2 (5 bases each). The CDR3 is 15 amino acids. V lost 4 bases, J lost 0 bases, and 13 bases lay in between. Germline assignment: CDR1 MGHRA and CDR2 YSYEKL. CDR3: CASSPHLGVSYEQYF. The CDR3 region has the DNA TGCGCCAGCAGCCCCCACTTGGGGGTCTCCTACGAGCAGTACTTC.

The chain recombines TRBV11-2 with TRBJ2-3, with TRBD2 matching 11 bases. With 2 bases clipped from V and 6 bases from J, the junction kept 1 base outside the gene matches. CDR1 SGHAT and CDR2 FQNNGV come from the germline V gene. This CDR3 is built from 14 residues. The CDR3 coding sequence is TGTGCCAGCAGCTTAAGACTAGCGGGGGATACGCAGTATTTT. This codes for CASSLRLAGDTQYF.

V gene TRBV6-2 or TRBV6-3 combines with J gene TRBJ1-2, with D tentatively TRBD1 (5 bases). With 3 bases removed from V and 4 bases from J, the gap between germline ends came to 15 bases. The CDR3 is 15 residues long. From germline, CDR1 is MNHEY and CDR2 SVGEGT. The CDR3 DNA sequence: TGTGCCAGCAGTTATCGACGGGACGGGACCTATGGCTACACCTTC. Amino acid sequence: CASSYRRDGTYGYTF.

The chain uses TRBV7-8 and TRBJ2-7, with D possibly TRBD2 on 5 matching bases. This CDR3 has 15 residues. CDR1 is SGHVS, CDR2 FQNEAQ, per germline. Trimming took 4 bases from V and 7 from J, leaving 20 bases between them. In DNA form, the CDR3 reads TGTGCCAGCAGCTCCCGGGGTAGCTTTGGTGGAGAGCAGTACTTC. This encodes CASSSRGSFGGEQYF.

The chain combines TRBV19 with TRBJ1-6, with no clear D. This CDR3 comprises 14 residues. V shed 4 bases and J shed 14 bases, with 18 bases lying between them. Germline CDR1 LNHDA, CDR2 SQIVND (reference sequence). CDR3 nucleotides: TGTGCCAGTAGTACCAAATTCCATAGTCCTTCCCTCCACTTT. Protein: CASSTKFHSPSLHF. The whole variable domain, filled in from reference TRBV19 and TRBJ1-6, reads DGGITQSPKYLFRKEGQNVTLSCEQNLNHDAMYWYRQDPGQGLRLIYYSQIVNDFQKGDIAEGYSVSREKKESFPLTVTSAQKNPTAFYLCASSTKFHSPSLHFGNGTRLTVT.